This T cell receptor (beta chain) was observed in a study of PD-1 blockade in classical Hodgkin lymphoma. Here immunoSEQ multiplex PCR was the method, and the copy in TCRdb shows in-frame clones only, minus some. The sample carries some 96,000 clones, under 95% recorded once. Time point: cycle 4 day 1 (C4D1), after 6 weeks of nivolumab. Relapse after autologous stem cell transplantation occurred in every patient, and brentuximab vedotin exposure varied. Per germline, CDR1 SGHAT and CDR2 FQNNGV. The CDR3 consists of 13 residues. Trimming pared 5 bases from V and 7 bases from J, leaving 14 bases between.

This clonotype originated in a human donor with classical Hodgkin lymphoma. The specimen comprised peripheral blood mononuclear cells (PBMCs), sampled before the fourth cycle of nivolumab. The V call is TRBV11-2, the J call TRBJ2-5, with D perhaps matching TRBD1 (6 bases). CDR3 nucleotide sequence: TGTGCCAGCAGCACACGACAGGAAGGGACCCAGTACTTC. Encoded protein: CASSTRQEGTQYF.